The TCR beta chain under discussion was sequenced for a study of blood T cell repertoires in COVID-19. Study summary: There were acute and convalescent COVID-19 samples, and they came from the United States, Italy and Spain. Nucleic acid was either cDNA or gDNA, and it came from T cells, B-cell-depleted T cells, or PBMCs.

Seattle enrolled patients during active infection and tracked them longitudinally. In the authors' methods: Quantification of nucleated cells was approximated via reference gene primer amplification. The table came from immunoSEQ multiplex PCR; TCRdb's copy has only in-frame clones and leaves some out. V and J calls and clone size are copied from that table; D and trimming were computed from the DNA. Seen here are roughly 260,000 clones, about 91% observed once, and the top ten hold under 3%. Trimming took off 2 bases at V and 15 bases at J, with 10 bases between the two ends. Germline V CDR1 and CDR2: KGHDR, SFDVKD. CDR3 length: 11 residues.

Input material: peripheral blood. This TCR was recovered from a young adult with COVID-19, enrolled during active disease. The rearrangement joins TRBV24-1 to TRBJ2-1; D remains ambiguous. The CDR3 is CATSDSSHAFF. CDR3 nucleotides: TGTGCCACCAGTGATTCGTCACATGCGTTCTTC.